The 3 T cell receptor beta chains listed next were all sequenced from one sample in a study of blood T cell repertoires in COVID-19 (dated by TCRdb to the early 2020s). Libraries came from the immunoSEQ multiplex PCR assay. Entries here come from immuneACCESS through TCRdb and include only in-frame sequences with V and J called. Some clones fail to appear in such tables; in the studies checked, an unresolved V gene covers under half of the shortfall, and the cause of the remainder is unknown. A total of fewer than 200,000 clones appear in this sample, around 88% of them only once. The top ten clonotypes cover 15% to 20% of the sample. Source material: peripheral blood. The receptors shown here come from an older woman who had recovered from COVID-19.

J is TRBJ1-1 and V is TRBV18; 8 bases are shared with TRBD1. The CDR3 runs to 15 residues. Germline V CDR1 and CDR2: KGHSH, LQKENI. The V segment lost 3 bases and the J segment 3 bases; nucleotides outside the gene matches: 6. The CDR3 nucleotides read TGTGCCAGCTCACCGGACAGGGCCTTGGACACTGAAGCTTTCTTT. Protein: CASSPDRALDTEAFF.

This clone was counted between two and nine times. The gene calls are TRBV7-9 and TRBJ1-1; D not certain. Trimming removed 3 bases from V and 2 bases from J, with 4 bases in between. This CDR3 is built from 12 residues. Germline values: CDR1 SEHNR, CDR2 FQNEAQ (reference sequence). The CDR3 reads CASSLSNTEAFF. The DNA of the CDR3 is TGTGCCAGCAGCTTGAGTAACACTGAAGCTTTCTTT. Combining the CDR3 with reference TRBV7-9 and TRBJ1-1 gives the whole variable domain DTGVSQNPRHKITKRGQNVTFRCDPISEHNRLYWYRQTLGQGPEFLTYFQNEAQLEKSRLLSDRFSAERPKGSFSTLEIQRTEQGDSAMYLCASSLSNTEAFFGQGTRLTVV.

The V and J genes are TRBV2 and TRBJ2-3; a weak D match, TRBD2 (5 bases). Germline lookup yields CDR1 SNHLY and CDR2 FYNNEI. Trimming removed 4 bases at V and 1 base at J, with 9 bases between. This CDR3 contains 14 residues. CDR3 residues: CASSGGEGTDTQYF. DNA of the CDR3: TGTGCCAGCAGTGGGGGAGAGGGCACAGATACGCAGTATTTT.